A selection of T cell receptor beta chains follows, all from one sample in a study of CD8 T cells in ankylosing spondylitis. TCRdb independently ran MiXCR on the 5' RACE reads; one entry per CDR3 protein. The data show around 390,000 distinct CDR3 sequences, about 22% seen once. What was sequenced was blood, either unsorted or a sorted T cell fraction (not recorded which). The receptors derive from a male donor with ankylosing spondylitis. The CDR3 runs from the conserved cysteine through the conserved F or W. The order of the fields is clone size, D gene, V gene, J gene, CDR3 protein, CDR3 DNA. A D gene is named only where the DNA matches it firmly. Clone size is not always given. Where it is, it says once, few, many or a class for expanded clones.

few	.	TRBV10-3	TRBJ2-7	CAISGLDSSLYEQYF	TGTGCCATCAGTGGTTTGGACAGTTCCCTCTACGAGCAGTACTTC
few	.	TRBV6-1	TRBJ2-2	CASRNGRQANTGELFF	TGTGCCAGCAGGAACGGTAGACAGGCTAACACCGGGGAGCTGTTTTTT
.	.	TRBV20-1	TRBJ2-5	CSATPRETQYF	TGCAGTGCCACCCCGAGGGAGACCCAGTACTTC
few	TRBD2	TRBV15	TRBJ2-7	CATSRDGLAETYEQYF	TGTGCCACCAGCAGAGATGGACTAGCGGAAACCTACGAGCAGTACTTC
few	.	TRBV6-1	TRBJ1-1	CASRLAGITEAFF	TGTGCCAGCAGGCTAGCCGGGATCACTGAAGCTTTCTTT
.	.	TRBV3-1	TRBJ2-7	CASSQQAGGHEQYF	TGTGCCAGCAGCCAACAAGCCGGGGGCCACGAGCAGTACTTC
.	TRBD1	TRBV5-6	TRBJ2-2	CASSSGQGAGELFF	TGTGCCAGCAGCTCGGGACAGGGGGCCGGGGAGCTGTTTTTT
.	.	TRBV5-5	TRBJ1-2	CASSLNLIANYGYTF	TGTGCCAGCAGCTTGAATTTGATAGCTAACTATGGCTACACCTTC
.	.	TRBV2	TRBJ1-1	CASNNRSPGTEAFF	TGTGCCAGCAATAATAGATCCCCAGGGACTGAAGCTTTCTTT
.	.	TRBV7-9	TRBJ2-1	CASSLEGWGEQFF	TGTGCCAGCAGCTTAGAGGGGTGGGGTGAGCAGTTCTTC
.	TRBD2	TRBV7-8	TRBJ2-1	CASSSLTSGNVNEQFF	TGTGCCAGCAGCTCCTTGACTAGCGGGAACGTTAATGAGCAGTTCTTC
few	.	TRBV12-3/TRBV12-4	TRBJ2-7	CASSLHKNSYEQYF	TGTGCCAGCAGTTTACACAAAAACTCCTACGAGCAGTACTTC
.	TRBD1	TRBV6-1	TRBJ2-7	CASIGQGTHEQYF	TGTGCCAGCATCGGACAGGGGACCCACGAGCAGTACTTC
.	.	TRBV6-5	TRBJ2-3	CASSYGAGSDTQYF	TGTGCCAGCAGTTACGGGGCGGGATCAGATACGCAGTATTTT
.	.	TRBV20-1	TRBJ2-7	CSATDRSHSYEQYF	TGCAGTGCTACCGACAGGAGTCACTCCTACGAGCAGTACTTC
.	TRBD1	TRBV29-1	TRBJ2-5	CSVARQGVGQETQYF	TGCAGCGTTGCTCGCCAGGGGGTAGGGCAAGAGACCCAGTACTTC
.	TRBD1	TRBV28	TRBJ2-5	CASSLQGVVGAQYF	TGTGCCAGCAGTCTCCAGGGGGTGGTTGGGGCCCAGTACTTC
few	.	TRBV5-6	TRBJ1-1	CASSVANTEAFF	TGTGCCAGCAGCGTTGCGAACACTGAAGCTTTCTTT
.	TRBD2	TRBV19	TRBJ2-1	CASSPFSGLAGVRNNEQFF	TGTGCCAGTAGCCCTTTTTCGGGACTAGCGGGAGTTCGAAACAATGAGCAGTTCTTC
few	TRBD2	TRBV24-1	TRBJ2-5	CATSELAGGQETQYF	TGTGCCACCAGTGAGTTAGCGGGAGGGCAAGAGACCCAGTACTTC
few	.	TRBV5-1	TRBJ2-3	CASSLAAEDTQYF	TGCGCCAGCAGCTTGGCAGCGGAAGATACGCAGTATTTT
.	.	TRBV6-1	TRBJ2-3	CASTGKDTQYF	TGTGCCAGCACAGGGAAAGATACGCAGTATTTT
few	.	TRBV4-1	TRBJ2-7	CASSQVGLRGPRDSYEQYF	TGCGCCAGCAGCCAAGTCGGGCTCAGAGGACCCAGAGACTCCTACGAGCAGTACTTC
few	.	TRBV29-1	TRBJ1-5	CSVAPQGRNQPQHF	TGCAGCGTTGCCCCACAGGGTCGAAATCAGCCCCAGCATTTT
.	.	TRBV28	TRBJ2-3	CASSLFNTQYF	TGTGCCAGCAGTTTATTTAATACGCAGTATTTT
few	.	TRBV6-5	TRBJ1-4	CASVQPLGDEKLFF	TGTGCCAGCGTTCAACCCTTAGGTGATGAAAAACTGTTTTTT
.	.	TRBV11-2	TRBJ1-1	CASSLGPSIGAFF	TGTGCCAGCAGCTTAGGACCGAGTATAGGGGCTTTCTTT
few	TRBD1	TRBV3-1	TRBJ1-1	CASEGQGRDTEAFF	TGTGCCAGCGAGGGACAGGGCAGGGACACTGAAGCTTTCTTT